This TCR beta chain appears in the sequencing data of a study of blood T cell repertoires in COVID-19. This study enrolled people aged about 18 to 90 from around 25 US geographic areas. Clinical histories supplied by participants themselves formed the basis of cohort assignment. For recovered donors of Cohort 3, there were two negative PCRs, clearance, or symptom resolution. This CDR3 is built from 15 residues. The V segment lost 5 bases and the J segment 3 bases; nucleotides outside the gene matches: 5. Germline V gene sequence: CDR1 SEHNR, CDR2 FQNEAQ (reference sequence). Authors' analysis steps: Reference gene primer amplification in the assay estimated nucleated cell counts. Sequenced by immunoSEQ multiplex PCR; TCRdb stores in-frame clones only, minus some. For V, J and clone size, that table is used; D and trimming come from the DNA. This table has about 270,000 clones, 75% to 90% appearing once.

The specimen was PBMCs or T cells enriched from blood (not recorded which). The receptor was isolated from a woman aged 18-29 years who had recovered from COVID-19. The J gene is TRBJ1-2, the V gene TRBV7-9; 11 bases are a match to TRBD1. The CDR3 nucleotides read TGTGCCAGCAGCGATCCGGGACAGGGGGACTATGGCTACACCTTC. This codes for CASSDPGQGDYGYTF.